One sample yielded the 3 T cell receptor beta chains listed below, sequenced in a study of T cell changes during pregnancy in multiple sclerosis. This table comes from immunoSEQ multiplex PCR, and its TCRdb copy is limited to in-frame clones, with some not included. The sample lists around 62,000 clones, 80% to 90% occurring once. The material sequenced was peripheral blood, taken in the first trimester of pregnancy. These receptor sequences come from a female donor with multiple sclerosis, enrolled in a pregnancy study.

This chain links TRBV2 with TRBJ1-4; D is unresolved. The CDR3 spans 15 residues. V lost 4 bases and J 2 bases, leaving 11 bases between the germline ends. Per the germline V gene, CDR1 is SNHLY and CDR2 is FYNNEI. CDR3 nucleotide sequence: TGTGCCAGCAGTGTTCCGGCGGGTACTAATGAAAAACTGTTTTTT. Residues: CASSVPAGTNEKLFF.

This chain joins TRBV27 and TRBJ1-5; the match to TRBD1 covers 10 bases. After removal of 6 bases from V and 0 bases from J, the junction contained 5 bases not matched to a gene. Germline V CDR1 and CDR2: MNHEY, SMNVEV (reference sequence). The length of the CDR3 is 16 residues. Here the CDR3 reads CASSPTGGNSNQPQHF. DNA for the CDR3: TGTGCCAGCAGCCCGACAGGGGGCAATAGCAATCAGCCCCAGCATTTT.

The V gene is TRBV18, the J gene TRBJ2-2, with 8 bases fitting TRBD2. The length of the CDR3 is 16 residues. J lost 3 bases, V lost 1 base, and 4 bases had no gene match. The germline V gene encodes CDR1 KGHSH and CDR2 LQKENI. This chain's CDR3 is CASSPLSGSHTGELFF. CDR3 coding DNA: TGTGCCAGCTCACCACTCAGCGGGAGCCACACCGGGGAGCTGTTTTTT.